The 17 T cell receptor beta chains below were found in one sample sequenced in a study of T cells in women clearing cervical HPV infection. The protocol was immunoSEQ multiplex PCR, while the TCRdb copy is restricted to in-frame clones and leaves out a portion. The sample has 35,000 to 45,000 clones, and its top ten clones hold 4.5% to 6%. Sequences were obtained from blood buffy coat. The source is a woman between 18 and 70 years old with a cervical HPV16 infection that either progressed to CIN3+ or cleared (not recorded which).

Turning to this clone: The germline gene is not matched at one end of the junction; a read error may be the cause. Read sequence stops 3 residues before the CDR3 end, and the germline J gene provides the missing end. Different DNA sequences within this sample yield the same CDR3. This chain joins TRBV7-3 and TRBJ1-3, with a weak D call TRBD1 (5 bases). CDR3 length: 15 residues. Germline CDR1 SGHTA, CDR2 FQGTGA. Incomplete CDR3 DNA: TGTGCCACCGAACCAAAGGGGAGGGTGGAATACACA. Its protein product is CATEPKGRVEYT. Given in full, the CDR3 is CATEPKGRVEYTIYF.

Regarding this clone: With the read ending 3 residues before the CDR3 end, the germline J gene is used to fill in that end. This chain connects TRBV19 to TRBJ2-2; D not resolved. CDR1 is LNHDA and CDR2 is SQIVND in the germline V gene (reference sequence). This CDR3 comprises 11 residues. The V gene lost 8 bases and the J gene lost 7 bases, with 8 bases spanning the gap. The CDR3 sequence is CASGPYGELFF. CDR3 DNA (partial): TGTGCCAGTGGTCCCTACGGGGAG.

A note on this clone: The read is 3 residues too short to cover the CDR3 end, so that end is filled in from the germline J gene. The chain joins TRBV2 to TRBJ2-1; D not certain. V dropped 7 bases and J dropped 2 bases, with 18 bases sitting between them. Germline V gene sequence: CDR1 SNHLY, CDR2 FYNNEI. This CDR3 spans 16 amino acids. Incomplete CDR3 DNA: TGTGCCAGCACCAAAGCTGGCGGCCCGACCTACAATGAG. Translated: CASTKAGGPTYNE. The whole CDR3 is CASTKAGGPTYNEQFF.

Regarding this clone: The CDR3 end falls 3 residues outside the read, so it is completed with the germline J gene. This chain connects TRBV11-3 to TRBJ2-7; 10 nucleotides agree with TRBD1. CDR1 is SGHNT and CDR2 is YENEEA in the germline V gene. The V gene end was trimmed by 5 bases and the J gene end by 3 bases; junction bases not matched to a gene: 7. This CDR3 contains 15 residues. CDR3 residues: CASSPGTGADYEQYF. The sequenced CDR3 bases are TGTGCCAGCAGCCCGGGGACAGGGGCGGACTACGAG.

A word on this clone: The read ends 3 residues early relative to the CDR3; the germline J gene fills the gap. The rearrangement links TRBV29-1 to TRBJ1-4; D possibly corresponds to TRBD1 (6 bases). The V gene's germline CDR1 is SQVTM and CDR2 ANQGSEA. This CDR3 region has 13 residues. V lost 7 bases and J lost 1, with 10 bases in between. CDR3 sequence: CSAETGTNEKLFF. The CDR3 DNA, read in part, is TGCAGCGCTGAGACAGGAACTAATGAAAAA.

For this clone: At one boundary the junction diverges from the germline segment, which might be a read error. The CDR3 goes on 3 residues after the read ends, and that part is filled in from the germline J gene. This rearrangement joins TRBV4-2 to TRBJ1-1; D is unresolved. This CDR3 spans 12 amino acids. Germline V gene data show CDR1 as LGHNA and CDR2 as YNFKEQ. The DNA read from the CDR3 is TGCGCCAGCAGATACGGGGAGGCTGAA. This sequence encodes CASRYGEAE. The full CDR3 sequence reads CASRYGEAEAFF.

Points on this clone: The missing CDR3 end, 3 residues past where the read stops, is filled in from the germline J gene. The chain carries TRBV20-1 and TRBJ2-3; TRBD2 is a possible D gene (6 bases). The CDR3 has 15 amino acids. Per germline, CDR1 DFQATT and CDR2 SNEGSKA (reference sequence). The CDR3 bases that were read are TGCAGTGCTAGAGTAGGGCTCGCCCTTGCGGGGACG. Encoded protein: CSARVGLALAGT. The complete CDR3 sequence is CSARVGLALAGTQYF.

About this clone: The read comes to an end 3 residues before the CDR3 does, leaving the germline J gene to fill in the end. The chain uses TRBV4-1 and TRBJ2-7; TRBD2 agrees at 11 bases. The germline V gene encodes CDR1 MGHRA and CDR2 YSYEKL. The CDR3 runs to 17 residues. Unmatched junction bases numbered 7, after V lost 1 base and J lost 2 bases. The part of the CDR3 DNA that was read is TGCGCCAGCAGCCAAGTCGCGCTAGCGGGAGGTGCCTACGAG. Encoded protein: CASSQVALAGGAYE. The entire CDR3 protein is CASSQVALAGGAYEQYF.

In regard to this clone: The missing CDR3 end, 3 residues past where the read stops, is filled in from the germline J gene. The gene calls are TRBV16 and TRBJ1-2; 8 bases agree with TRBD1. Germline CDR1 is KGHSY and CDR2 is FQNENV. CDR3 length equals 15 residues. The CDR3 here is CASSQGQGATYDYTF. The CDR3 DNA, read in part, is TGTGCCAGCAGCCAAGGGCAGGGGGCCACCTACGAC.

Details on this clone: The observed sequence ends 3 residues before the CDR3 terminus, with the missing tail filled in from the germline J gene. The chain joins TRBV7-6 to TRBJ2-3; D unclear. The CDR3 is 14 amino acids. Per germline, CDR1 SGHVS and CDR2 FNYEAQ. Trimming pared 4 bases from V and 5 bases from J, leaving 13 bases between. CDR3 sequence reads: CASSSKGPKDTQYF. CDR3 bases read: TGTGCCAGCAGCTCCAAAGGGCCGAAAGATACG.

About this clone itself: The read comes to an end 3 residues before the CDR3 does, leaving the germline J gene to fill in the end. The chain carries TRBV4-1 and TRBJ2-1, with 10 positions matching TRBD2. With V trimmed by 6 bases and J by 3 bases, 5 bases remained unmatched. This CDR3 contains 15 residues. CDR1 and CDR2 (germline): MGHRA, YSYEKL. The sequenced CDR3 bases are TGCGCCAGCAGACGAGGACTAGCGGTCTACAATGAG. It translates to CASRRGLAVYNE. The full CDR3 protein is CASRRGLAVYNEQFF.

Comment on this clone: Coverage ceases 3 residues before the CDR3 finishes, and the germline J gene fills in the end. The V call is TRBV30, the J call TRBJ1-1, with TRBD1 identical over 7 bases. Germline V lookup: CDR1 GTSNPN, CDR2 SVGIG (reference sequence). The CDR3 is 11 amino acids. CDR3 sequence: CAWGTGTAAFF. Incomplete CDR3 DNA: TGTGCCTGGGGAACCGGGACAGCT.

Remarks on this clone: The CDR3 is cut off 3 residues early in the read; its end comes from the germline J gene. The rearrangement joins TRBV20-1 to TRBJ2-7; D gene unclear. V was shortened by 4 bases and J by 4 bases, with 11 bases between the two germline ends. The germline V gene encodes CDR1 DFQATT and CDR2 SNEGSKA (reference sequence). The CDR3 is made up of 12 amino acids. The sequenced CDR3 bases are TGCAGTGCTATTGAGACTGGGTACGAG. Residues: CSAIETGYE. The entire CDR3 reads CSAIETGYEQYF.

The CDR3 here is CASSPGTGDEKLFF. Partial CDR3 DNA: TGTGCCAGCAGTCCCGGGACTGGGGATGAAAAA. The genes are TRBV12-3 or TRBV12-4 and TRBJ1-4, with D perhaps matching TRBD1 (5 bases). The read halts 3 residues ahead of the CDR3 end, with the missing end drawn from the germline J gene. The CDR3 extends over 14 amino acids. Trimming took 5 bases from V and 6 from J, leaving 13 bases between them.

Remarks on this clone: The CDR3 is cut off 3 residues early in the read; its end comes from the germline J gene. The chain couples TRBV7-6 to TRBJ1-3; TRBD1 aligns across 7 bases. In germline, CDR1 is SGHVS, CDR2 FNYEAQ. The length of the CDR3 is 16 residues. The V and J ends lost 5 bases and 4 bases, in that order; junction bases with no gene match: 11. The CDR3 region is CASSRTRGDSGNTIYF. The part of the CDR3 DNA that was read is TGTGCCAGCAGCCGGACCAGGGGGGACTCGGGAAACACC. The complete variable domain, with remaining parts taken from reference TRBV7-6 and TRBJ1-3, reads GAGVSQSPRYKVTKRGQDVALRCDPISGHVSLYWYRQALGQGPEFLTYFNYEAQQDKSGLPNDRFSAERPEGSISTLTIQRTEQRDSAMYRCASSRTRGDSGNTIYFGEGSWLTVV.

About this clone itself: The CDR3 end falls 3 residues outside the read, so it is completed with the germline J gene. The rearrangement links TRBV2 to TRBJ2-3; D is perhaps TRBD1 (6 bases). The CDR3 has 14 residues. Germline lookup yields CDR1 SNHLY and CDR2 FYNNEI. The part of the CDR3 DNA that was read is TGTGCCAGCAGTGAAAGGCAGGGGAATCAGCCG. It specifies CASSERQGNQP. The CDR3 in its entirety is CASSERQGNQPQYF. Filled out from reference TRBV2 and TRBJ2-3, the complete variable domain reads EPEVTQTPSHQVTQMGQEVILRCVPISNHLYFYWYRQILGQKVEFLVSFYNNEISEKSEIFDDQFSVERPDGSNFTLKIRSTKLEDSAMYFCASSERQGNQPQYFGPGTRLTVL.

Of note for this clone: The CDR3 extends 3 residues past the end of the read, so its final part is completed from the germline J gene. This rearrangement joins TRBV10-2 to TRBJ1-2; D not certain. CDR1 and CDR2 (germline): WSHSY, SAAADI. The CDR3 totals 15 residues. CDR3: CASSRLTGYGETYTF. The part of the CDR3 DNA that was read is TGCGCCAGCAGTCGTTTAACGGGATACGGGGAGACC.